Listed below are T cell receptor beta chains from one sample, sequenced in a study of CD8 T cells in ankylosing spondylitis. Using its own MiXCR run on the 5' RACE reads, TCRdb lists one record per CDR3 protein. This repertoire shows about 240,000 distinct CDR3 sequences, about 9.1% found once; its top ten account for over 6.5%. Sequencing was carried out using blood, either unsorted or a sorted T cell fraction (not recorded which). Receptor source: a male donor with ankylosing spondylitis or in good health (not recorded which). The conserved cysteine and the conserved F or W are not part of the CDR3 here. D genes are given only for firm matches.

d_call | v_call | cdr3_aa
TRBD1 | TRBV29-1 | SVEGPTGGFEKLF
NA | TRBV10-2 | ASRRDTEAF
NA | TRBV7-2 | ASSQGGAGTDTQY
TRBD2 | TRBV7-9 | ASSLGAGGYHSYEQY
NA | TRBV12-3/TRBV12-4 | ASSLAGSVETQY
NA | TRBV7-9 | ASSLYSETQY
NA | TRBV20-1 | SARAPGGGYT
NA | TRBV5-5 | ASSTRDSSYNEQF
TRBD2 | TRBV5-1 | ASSLARGLADPTGELF
TRBD2 | TRBV6-1 | ASRTSGVDTQY
NA | TRBV20-1 | SARSLTWYEQY
NA | TRBV12-3/TRBV12-4 | ASSLQGFQPQH
NA | TRBV24-1 | ATSDAAAGPKTPTGELF
TRBD1 | TRBV10-3 | AISENRGQETQY
NA | TRBV30 | AWSVFRGANNEQF
NA | TRBV7-2 | ASSLVSLQGTQY
NA | TRBV12-3/TRBV12-4 | ASSLRVADVYEQY
NA | TRBV5-1 | ASSVRLGSTDTQY
NA | TRBV5-6 | ASSLVGRAWNTEAF
NA | TRBV7-2 | ASSEIGLKGEKLF
TRBD1 | TRBV7-2 | ASSLVYTGGDSPLH
NA | TRBV10-3 | AIRQGRTDTQY
TRBD2 | TRBV14 | ASSDRLAGVETQY
TRBD2 | TRBV5-6 | ASSSAGRNEQY
TRBD1 | TRBV20-1 | SASEGAGSTEAF
NA | TRBV5-4 | ASSPGPSGGTGELF
NA | TRBV12-3/TRBV12-4 | ASSRGGFVGANVLT
TRBD1 | TRBV6-1 | ASSDVRTGGAYNEQF
TRBD2 | TRBV7-9 | ASSRAGVRRDEQF
NA | TRBV5-1 | ASSPGDLTDTQY
NA | TRBV20-1 | SASGPQRNEQF
NA | TRBV7-9 | ASRSPHGALNEQF
NA | TRBV20-1 | SARRSDWATGELF
TRBD2 | TRBV4-1 | ASSQGKREDQETQY
NA | TRBV2 | ASSKRGRETQY
TRBD2 | TRBV5-8 | ASSAGLGSYTQY
NA | TRBV25-1 | ASSASTVSYNEQF
NA | TRBV27 | ASSSLAGGEEKLF
TRBD1 | TRBV5-1 | ASSLARDSRGGGETQY
NA | TRBV3-1 | ATSQAGQGRTEAF
TRBD2 | TRBV20-1 | SAPAGVPYEQY
NA | TRBV18 | ASSPWTDQETQY
NA | TRBV7-2 | ASSLGRLEETQY
TRBD1 | TRBV6-2/TRBV6-3 | ASSPTGVNEKLF
NA | TRBV30 | AWTNRRSDGYT
TRBD1 | TRBV7-3 | ASSPDRSTDTQY
TRBD2 | TRBV5-1 | ASSLVLAGGDTQY
NA | TRBV5-6 | ASSYRVGFTDTQY
TRBD2 | TRBV5-1 | ASTLAGGVVEQF